This is a list of T cell receptor beta chains from one sample in a study of shared clonotypes between healthy human individuals. Sequencing used immunoSEQ multiplex PCR; TCRdb keeps in-frame clones, though not all of them. The sample lists some 2 million clones, 85% to 95% occurring once. Sequencing was done on a sample of naive CD4+ T cells sorted from blood. These receptors came from a man aged 18 to 30 in good health. Each CDR3 is given without its conserved first and last residue.

TRBJ2-7,TRBV29-1,SVGGQGQKQY
TRBJ2-5,TRBV4-3,ASSPFGGSDETQY
TRBJ2-5,TRBV7-9,ASSPYVSGETQY
TRBJ1-1,TRBV19,ASKATPNTEAF
TRBJ1-4,TRBV6-1,ASSASRATNEKLF
TRBJ1-3,TRBV5-4,ASSRGQGATGNTIY
TRBJ2-1,TRBV7-2,ASSSVRVGEQF
TRBJ1-2,TRBV11-2,ASSLDGEGRPYEGYT
TRBJ2-7,TRBV6-6,ASSYQGGQTYEQY
TRBJ2-3,TRBV7-3,ASSSTGGVRTDTQY
TRBJ1-2,TRBV18,ASSPEQRVGYT
TRBJ2-1,TRBV28,ASRVTGANYNEQF
TRBJ1-1,TRBV5-4,ASSIGKGGRTEAF
TRBJ2-3,TRBV10-1,ASSEGREDTDTQY
TRBJ1-2,TRBV30,AWSVRREAGYT
TRBJ2-7,TRBV6-6,ASSYLAGDYEQY
TRBJ1-6,TRBV14,ASRRDPDNSPLH
TRBJ2-4,TRBV4-1,ASSPGQIAKNIQY
TRBJ1-6,TRBV4-1,ASSQEVQPSSYNSPLH
TRBJ2-5,TRBV5-4,ASSFGARETQY
TRBJ2-7,TRBV5-1,ASSSKTLSYEQY
TRBJ2-5,TRBV6-5,ASTARGVRQETQY
TRBJ2-7,TRBV23-1,ASSQGGEQGVSYEQY
TRBJ1-2,TRBV9,ASTRLGANYGYT
TRBJ1-6,TRBV6-5,ASSRRQGLNSPLH
TRBJ1-1,TRBV29-1,SVKDSHTEAF
TRBJ2-7,TRBV10-3,AISEKWNEQY
TRBJ2-2,TRBV6-5,ASSKLAGGTGELF
TRBJ2-2,TRBV7-2,ASSLHPLWTGINTGELF
TRBJ1-5,TRBV11-2,ASSLTTPGQPQH
TRBJ2-3,TRBV30,AWTTMVKTDTQY
TRBJ2-5,TRBV2,ASSERGGQETQY
TRBJ1-3,TRBV5-1,ASSLEGGSGNTIY
TRBJ2-3,TRBV25-1,ASSEPDLGTDTQY
TRBJ2-2,TRBV5-4,ASSLTKKTANTGELF
TRBJ1-5,TRBV7-9,ASSQGGEQPQH
TRBJ2-1,TRBV4-1,ASSQERAGLLYNEQF
TRBJ1-1,TRBV5-1,ASSLRWTEAF
TRBJ1-5,TRBV7-9,ASSLTGNSNQPQH
NA,TRBV7-9,ASSQTSPGGIDEQY
TRBJ1-4,TRBV11-2,ASSLTEKLF